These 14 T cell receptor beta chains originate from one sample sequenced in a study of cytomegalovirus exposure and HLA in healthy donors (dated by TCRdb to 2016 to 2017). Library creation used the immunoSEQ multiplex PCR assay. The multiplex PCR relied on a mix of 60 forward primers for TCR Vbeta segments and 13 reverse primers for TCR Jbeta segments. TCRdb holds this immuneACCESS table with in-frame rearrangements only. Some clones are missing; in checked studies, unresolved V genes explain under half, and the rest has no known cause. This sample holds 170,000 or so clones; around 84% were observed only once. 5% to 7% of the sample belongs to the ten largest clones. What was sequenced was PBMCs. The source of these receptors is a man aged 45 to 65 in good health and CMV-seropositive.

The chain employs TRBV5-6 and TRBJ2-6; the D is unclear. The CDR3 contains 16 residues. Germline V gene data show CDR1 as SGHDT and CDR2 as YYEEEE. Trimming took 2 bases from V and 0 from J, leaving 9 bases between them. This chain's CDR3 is CASSFVIDSGANVLTF. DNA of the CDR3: TGTGCCAGCAGCTTCGTTATAGACTCTGGGGCCAACGTCCTGACTTTC.

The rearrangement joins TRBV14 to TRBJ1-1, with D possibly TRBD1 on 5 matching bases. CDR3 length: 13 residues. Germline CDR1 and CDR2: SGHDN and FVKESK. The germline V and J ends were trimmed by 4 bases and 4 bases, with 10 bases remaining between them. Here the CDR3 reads CASSPGGGTEAFF. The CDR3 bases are TGTGCCAGCAGCCCCGGGGGGGGCACTGAAGCTTTCTTT.

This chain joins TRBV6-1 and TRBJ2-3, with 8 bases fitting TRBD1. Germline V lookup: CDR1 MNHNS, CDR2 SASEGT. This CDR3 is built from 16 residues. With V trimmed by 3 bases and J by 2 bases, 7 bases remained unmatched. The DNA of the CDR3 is TGTGCCAGCAGTGATAGGCAGGGGGCATCCACAGATACGCAGTATTTT. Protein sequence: CASSDRQGASTDTQYF.

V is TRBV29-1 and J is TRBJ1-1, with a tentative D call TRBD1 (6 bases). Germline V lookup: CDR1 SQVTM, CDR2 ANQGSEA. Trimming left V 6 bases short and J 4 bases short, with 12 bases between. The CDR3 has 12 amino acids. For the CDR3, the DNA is TGCAGCGTAAACACAGGGAGCACTGAAGCTTTCTTT. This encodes CSVNTGSTEAFF.

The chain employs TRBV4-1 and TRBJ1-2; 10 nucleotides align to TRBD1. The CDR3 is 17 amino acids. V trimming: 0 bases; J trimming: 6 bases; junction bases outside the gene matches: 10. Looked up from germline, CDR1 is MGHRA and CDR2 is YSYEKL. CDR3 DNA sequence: TGCGCCAGCAGCCAAGAGAGGGACAGGGGAGGATTAGATGGCTACACCTTC. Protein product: CASSQERDRGGLDGYTF.

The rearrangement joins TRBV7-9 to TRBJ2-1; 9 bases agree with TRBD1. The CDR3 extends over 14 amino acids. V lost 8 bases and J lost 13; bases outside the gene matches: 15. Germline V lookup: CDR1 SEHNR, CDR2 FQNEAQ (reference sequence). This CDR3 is CASRAPGQGGDQFF. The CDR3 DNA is TGTGCCAGCCGCGCCCCGGGACAGGGTGGTGACCAGTTCTTC.

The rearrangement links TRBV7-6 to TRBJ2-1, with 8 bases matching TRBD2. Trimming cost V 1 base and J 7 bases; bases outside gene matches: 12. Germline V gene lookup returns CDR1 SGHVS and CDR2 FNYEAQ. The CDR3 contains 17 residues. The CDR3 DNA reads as TGTGCCAGCAGCTTAGGAAGGGCGGGGGGCGCCCAAAATGAGCAGTTCTTC. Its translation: CASSLGRAGGAQNEQFF.

CDR3 region: CASSLGPTSGGTYEQYF. Written as DNA, the CDR3 is TGTGCCAGCAGCCTCGGCCCGACTAGCGGGGGAACCTACGAGCAGTACTTC. J is TRBJ2-7 and V is TRBV7-6; 12 bases line up with TRBD2. This CDR3 contains 17 residues. Losses at the gene ends were 5 bases for V and 2 bases for J; bases not matched to a gene: 10. Germline V gives CDR1 SGHVS, CDR2 FNYEAQ.

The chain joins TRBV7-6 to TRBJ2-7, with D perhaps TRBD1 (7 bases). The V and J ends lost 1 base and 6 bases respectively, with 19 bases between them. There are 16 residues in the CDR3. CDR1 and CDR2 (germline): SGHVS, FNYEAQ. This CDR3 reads CASSLGGTAGSGEQYF. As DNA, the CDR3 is TGTGCCAGCAGCTTAGGCGGGACAGCCGGGAGCGGCGAGCAGTACTTC.

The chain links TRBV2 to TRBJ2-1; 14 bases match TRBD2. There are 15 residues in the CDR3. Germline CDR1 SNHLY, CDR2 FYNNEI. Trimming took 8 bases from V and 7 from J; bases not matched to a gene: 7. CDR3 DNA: TGTGCCAGCGCCGGGACTAGCGGGAGCAGTAATGAGCAGTTCTTC. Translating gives CASAGTSGSSNEQFF.

CDR3 sequence reads: CASSPGGLASDTQYF. In DNA, the CDR3 is TGTGCCAGCAGCCCCGGAGGGCTAGCGTCAGATACGCAGTATTTT. The J gene is TRBJ2-3, the V gene TRBV9, with TRBD2 as a possible D gene (6 bases). Germline CDR1 is SGDLS and CDR2 is YYNGEE. This CDR3 has 15 residues. V was clipped by 4 bases and J by 4 bases, with 16 bases between them.

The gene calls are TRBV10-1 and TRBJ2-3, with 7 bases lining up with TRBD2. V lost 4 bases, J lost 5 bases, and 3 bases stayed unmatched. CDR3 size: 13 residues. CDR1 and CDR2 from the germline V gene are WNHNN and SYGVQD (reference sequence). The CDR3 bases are TGCGCCAGCAGTGGCGGGAGCGGAGATACGCAGTATTTT. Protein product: CASSGGSGDTQYF.

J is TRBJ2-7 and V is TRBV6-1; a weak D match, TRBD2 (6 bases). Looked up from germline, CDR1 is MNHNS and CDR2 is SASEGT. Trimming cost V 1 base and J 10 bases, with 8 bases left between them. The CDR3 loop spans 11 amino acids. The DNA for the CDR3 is TGTGCCAGCAGTGAAGGGACTACTCAGTACGTC. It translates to CASSEGTTQYV.

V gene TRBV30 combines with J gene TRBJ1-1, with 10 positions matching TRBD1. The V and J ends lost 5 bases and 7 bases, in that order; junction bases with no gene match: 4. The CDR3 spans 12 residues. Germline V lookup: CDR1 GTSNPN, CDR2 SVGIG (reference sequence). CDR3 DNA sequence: TGTGCCTGGTCAGGACAGGGGGTTGAAGCTTTCTTT. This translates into CAWSGQGVEAFF.